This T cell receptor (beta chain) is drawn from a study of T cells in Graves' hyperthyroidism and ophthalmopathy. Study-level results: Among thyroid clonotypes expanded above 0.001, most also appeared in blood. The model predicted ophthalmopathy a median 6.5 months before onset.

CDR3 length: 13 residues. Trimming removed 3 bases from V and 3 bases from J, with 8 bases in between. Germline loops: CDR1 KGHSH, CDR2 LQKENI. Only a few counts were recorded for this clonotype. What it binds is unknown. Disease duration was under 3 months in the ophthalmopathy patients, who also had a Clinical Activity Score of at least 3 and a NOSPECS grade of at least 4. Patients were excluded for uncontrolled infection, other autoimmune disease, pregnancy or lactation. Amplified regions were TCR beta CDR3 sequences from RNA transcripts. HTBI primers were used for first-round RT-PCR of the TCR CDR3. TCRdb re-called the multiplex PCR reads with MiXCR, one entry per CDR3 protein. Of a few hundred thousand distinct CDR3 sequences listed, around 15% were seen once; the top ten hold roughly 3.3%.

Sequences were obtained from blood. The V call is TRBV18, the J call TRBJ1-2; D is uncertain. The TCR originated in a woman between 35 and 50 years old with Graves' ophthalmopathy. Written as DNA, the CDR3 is TGTGCCAGCTCACCTGAGCGGGACTATGGCTACACCTTC. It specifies CASSPERDYGYTF.